Below, 15 T cell receptor beta chains from the same sample are listed, as sequenced in a study of molecular identifiers for immune sequencing clone quantification. A single record per CDR3 protein comes from TCRdb applying MiXCR to the PCR reads. The table lists approximately 500,000 distinct CDR3 sequences, roughly 24% of them singletons. The specimen was naive CD8+ T cells from blood, with Jurkat cell RNA spiked in. This sample's subset: FACS-sorted CD8+CD4-CCR7+CD45RA+ naive T cells. The source is a human donor in good health. Some libraries in this study had Jurkat cell RNA spiked in.

In this sample, this clonotype turned up once. A read error may produce the germline difference seen at one junction end. The chain has TRBV30 and TRBJ1-3; 9 bases line up with TRBD1. There are 16 residues in the CDR3. Per the germline V gene, CDR1 is GTSNPN and CDR2 is SVGIG (reference sequence). CDR3 in DNA: TGTGCCTGCCACGAAATCCGGGACAGGGTTGGAGACACCATATATTTT. This encodes CACHEIRDRVGDTIYF.

This clonotype was recorded many times. This chain connects TRBV4-3 to TRBJ2-7; D gene uncertain. This CDR3 is built from 15 residues. In germline, CDR1 is LGHNA, CDR2 YSLEER. Trimming removed 4 bases at V and 0 bases at J, with 13 bases between. The CDR3 here is CASSPVPRSSYEQYF. CDR3 nucleotides: TGCGCCAGCAGCCCCGTACCGAGGAGCTCCTACGAGCAGTACTTC.

In this sample, this clonotype turned up a few times. The chain links TRBV7-6 to TRBJ2-7; 16 bases agree with TRBD2. Germline V gives CDR1 SGHVS, CDR2 FNYEAQ. The CDR3 runs 18 residues. With V trimmed by 4 bases and J by 4 bases, 10 bases remained unmatched. The CDR3 nucleotides are TGTGCCAGCAGCTCACCGGGACTAGCGGGAGGGTACGATTACGAGCAGTACTTC. Translation: CASSSPGLAGGYDYEQYF.

The rearrangement joins TRBV27 to TRBJ2-7, with 8 bases identical to TRBD1. CDR1 and CDR2 (germline): MNHEY, SMNVEV (reference sequence). J was trimmed by 4 bases and V by 5 bases; bases with no gene match: 10. CDR3 length: 15 amino acids. The CDR3 region is CASSVGQGNLYEQYF. The DNA of the CDR3 is TGTGCCAGCAGTGTAGGACAGGGAAATTTGTACGAGCAGTACTTC.

Concerning this clonotype: It may be a read error: a sequence one base away is much more abundant. This rearrangement joins TRBV6-2 or TRBV6-3 to TRBJ2-7, with D perhaps matching TRBD1 or TRBD2 (5 bases each). The CDR3 is made up of 16 amino acids. The V and J ends lost 5 bases and 7 bases respectively, with 24 bases between them. In germline, CDR1 is MNHEY, CDR2 SVGEGT. CDR3 sequence reads: CASSNEGPRPYREQYF. CDR3 sequence (DNA): TGTGCCAGCAGTAATGAGGGACCCAGGCCCTATCGGGAGCAGTACTTC.

The rearrangement joins TRBV4-1 to TRBJ2-2; D unresolved. Germline V CDR1 and CDR2: MGHRA, YSYEKL. Trimming took 1 base from V and 7 from J, leaving 10 bases between them. CDR3 length: 14 residues. The CDR3, as DNA: TGCGCCAGCAGCCAAGTACGATCTGACGGGGAGCTGTTTTTT. This codes for CASSQVRSDGELFF.

The V gene is TRBV20-1, the J gene TRBJ2-7; either TRBD1 or TRBD2 may fit D (5 bases each). The CDR3 is 12 amino acids. CDR1 is DFQATT, CDR2 SNEGSKA, per germline (reference sequence). Trimming removed 3 bases at V and 3 bases at J, with 9 bases between. The CDR3 sequence: CSASGDVYEQYF. The CDR3 DNA sequence: TGCAGTGCTAGCGGGGACGTCTACGAGCAGTACTTC.

This clonotype was counted only a few times. CDR3 amino acids: CASSIQRDPSGAQYF. CDR3 DNA: TGTGCCAGCAGCATACAGCGGGACCCCTCGGGGGCGCAGTATTTT. The chain recombines TRBV9 with TRBJ2-3; 7 positions agree with TRBD2. The CDR3 totals 15 residues. Germline V lookup: CDR1 SGDLS, CDR2 YYNGEE. With V trimmed by 4 bases and J by 10 bases, 15 bases remained unmatched.

The chain joins TRBV7-9 to TRBJ2-5; 15 bases align to TRBD2. Germline V lookup: CDR1 SEHNR, CDR2 FQNEAQ (reference sequence). This CDR3 is built from 16 residues. V shed 5 bases, J shed 4 bases, and the junction held 5 bases outside the gene matches. The CDR3 nucleotides are TGTGCCAGCAGCACCGGGACTAGCGGGAGGACAGAGACCCAGTACTTC. Its protein is CASSTGTSGRTETQYF.

This clonotype was seen a few times. This rearrangement joins TRBV2 to TRBJ1-5; D remains unclear. V lost 6 bases and J 1 base, leaving 13 bases between the germline ends. Looked up from germline, CDR1 is SNHLY and CDR2 is FYNNEI. The CDR3 runs to 15 residues. In DNA, the CDR3 is TGTGCCAGCAGGAGGGTCGGGGAAAGCAATCAGCCCCAGCATTTT. As protein: CASRRVGESNQPQHF.

V is TRBV7-6 and J is TRBJ2-1; 9 nucleotides agree with TRBD1. CDR1 is SGHVS and CDR2 is FNYEAQ in the germline V gene. With V trimmed by 4 bases and J by 0 bases, 10 bases remained unmatched. This CDR3 contains 18 residues. The CDR3 here is CASSSLPDRGSSYNEQFF. The CDR3 region has the DNA TGTGCCAGCAGCTCATTGCCCGACAGGGGGAGCTCCTACAATGAGCAGTTCTTC.

The CDR3 DNA is TGTGCCAGCAGCCAAGTCCCGAGACTAGCGGGGGCGCGTGAGACCCAGTACTTC. Translating gives CASSQVPRLAGARETQYF. The genes are TRBV3-1 and TRBJ2-5; TRBD2 matches 12 bases. There are 18 residues in the CDR3. Germline V lookup: CDR1 LGHDT, CDR2 YNNKEL (reference sequence). V was clipped by 1 base and J by 5 bases; unmatched bases: 11.

Regarding this clonotype: This may stem from a read error, because a much larger clone lies one nucleotide away. The chain carries TRBV28 and TRBJ2-3, with D perhaps being TRBD1 or TRBD2 (5 bases each). The CDR3 contains 18 residues. Per the germline V gene, CDR1 is MDHEN and CDR2 is SYDVKM. Trimming took 5 bases from V and 1 from J, leaving 22 bases between them. CDR3 coding DNA: TGTGCCAGCAGTCCCCCGGGACCCCATTTAGCTGGCACAGATACGCAGTATTTT. Protein sequence: CASSPPGPHLAGTDTQYF. Complete variable domain (other parts from reference TRBV28 and TRBJ2-3): DVKVTQSSRYLVKRTGEKVFLECVQDMDHENMFWYRQDPGLGLRLIYFSYDVKMKEKGDIPEGYSVSREKKERFSLILESASTNQTSMYLCASSPPGPHLAGTDTQYFGPGTRLTVL.

In this sample, this clonotype turned up many times. This chain joins TRBV29-1 and TRBJ2-5, with D possibly matching TRBD1 (5 bases). Trimming cost V 4 bases and J 10 bases, with 13 bases left between them. Per the germline V gene, CDR1 is SQVTM and CDR2 is ANQGSEA. The CDR3 length is 11 residues. This CDR3 reads CSVVFPQGQYF. The CDR3 DNA reads TGCAGCGTTGTATTCCCGCAGGGCCAGTACTTC.

This clonotype has a handful of counts. A read error may explain this, as a much larger clone is one base away. The chain joins TRBV28 to TRBJ1-5; 7 nucleotides line up with TRBD1. V lost 8 bases and J lost 6; bases outside the gene matches: 10. Germline CDR1 and CDR2: MDHEN and SYDVKM. The CDR3 is 14 amino acids. The CDR3 sequence is CASGLTRGSQPQHF. CDR3 DNA sequence: TGTGCCAGCGGTCTGACCAGGGGGAGTCAGCCCCAGCATTTT.